This TCR beta chain emerged from a study of blood T cell repertoires in COVID-19. Trimming left V 0 bases short and J 6 bases short, with 7 bases between. The V gene's germline CDR1 is SGHDT and CDR2 YYEEEE. This CDR3 is 12 amino acids long. This clone was observed once. Sequencing used immunoSEQ multiplex PCR; TCRdb keeps in-frame clones, though not all of them. The repertoire holds about 270,000 clones, with about 91% as singletons. The source of this sequence is a person under 30 with COVID-19, enrolled during active disease. Material for sequencing was peripheral blood. The rearrangement uses TRBV5-6 and TRBJ2-7; D unclear. The CDR3 is CASSLGEIEQYF. CDR3 sequence (DNA): TGTGCCAGCAGCTTGGGCGAGATCGAGCAGTACTTC.